This TCR beta chain is drawn from a study of Tregs in tolerant kidney transplant recipients. The study's findings and limits: Findings come from small patient numbers and require larger validation. Biological reproducibility was not directly addressed in this study. Tregs expanded with activated donor B cells seemed most donor-specific.

CD4+CD25+CD127- Tregs, CD4+CD25- non-Tregs, CD4 and CD8 cells were sorted. J gave up 2 bases and V 1 base, and 7 bases lay outside the gene matches. CDR3 length: 16 residues. Per germline, CDR1 SGHNT and CDR2 YYREEE (reference sequence). The repertoire was sequenced with immunoSEQ multiplex PCR; TCRdb's copy has only in-frame clones and lacks some. The table lists some 60,000 clones, about 83% of them singletons, with approximately 4.7% in the top ten. With respect to this clone: Its antigen is not identified.

This chain links TRBV5-4 with TRBJ2-7; 9 positions agree with TRBD2. The sequence was collected from a human donor in good health. Sequencing input: CD4+ T cells from blood. The CDR3 loop reads CASSLTPAGGPYEQYF. As DNA, the CDR3 is TGTGCCAGCAGCTTGACCCCGGCGGGGGGGCCCTACGAGCAGTACTTC. Full variable domain (rest looked up from reference TRBV5-4 and TRBJ2-7): ETGVTQSPTHLIKTRGQQVTLRCSSQSGHNTVSWYQQALGQGPQFIFQYYREEENGRGNFPPRFSGLQFPNYSSELNVNALELDDSALYLCASSLTPAGGPYEQYFGPGTRLTVT.